The 32 T cell receptor beta chains presented below share a single source sample, sequenced in a study of cytotoxic CD8 clonotypes in ibrutinib-treated CLL. Sequencing used immunoSEQ multiplex PCR; TCRdb keeps in-frame clones, though not all of them. Here the sample spans approximately 350,000 clones, over 55% being singletons. The sequenced sample was PBMCs, obtained after 36 months of ibrutinib treatment. The receptor set was obtained from a human donor with chronic lymphocytic leukemia.

The chain combines TRBV4-3 with TRBJ2-3; TRBD2 matches 10 bases. Germline CDR1 and CDR2: LGHNA and YSLEER. CDR3 length: 14 residues. The V gene end was trimmed by 0 bases and the J gene end by 6 bases; junction bases not matched to a gene: 0. CDR3 coding DNA: TGCGCCAGCAGCCAAGAGACTAGCGGGGATACGCAGTATTTT. It encodes CASSQETSGDTQYF.

CDR3 loop: CGTTNSPSYGYTF. Here the CDR3 DNA reads TGTGGTACCACCAACAGTCCGTCCTATGGCTACACCTTC. V usage is TRBV10-3 and J usage is TRBJ1-2; D unclear. In germline, CDR1 is ENHRY, CDR2 SYGVKD. The CDR3 covers 13 residues.

The J gene is TRBJ2-7, the V gene TRBV13; D is ambiguous. The V and J ends lost 0 bases and 0 bases respectively, with 6 bases between them. Germline lookup yields CDR1 PRHDT and CDR2 FYEKMQ (reference sequence). This CDR3 spans 14 amino acids. CDR3: CASSLGASSYEQYF. The CDR3 DNA is TGTGCCAGCAGCTTAGGAGCCAGCTCCTACGAGCAGTACTTC.

The CDR3 loop reads CASSWYNNQPQHF. The CDR3 nucleotides read TGTGCCAGTAGTTGGTACAACAATCAGCCCCAGCATTTT. The gene calls are TRBV19 and TRBJ1-5, with no clear D. Per germline, CDR1 LNHDA and CDR2 SQIVND (reference sequence). Trimming shortened V by 5 bases and J by 3 bases, and 8 bases separated the two germline ends. CDR3 length equals 13 residues.

Only a few counts were recorded for this clone. This chain links TRBV4-1 with TRBJ2-7; 12 bases map to TRBD1. V lost 0 bases and J lost 4; bases outside the gene matches: 13. This CDR3 is 19 amino acids long. Germline assignment: CDR1 MGHRA and CDR2 YSYEKL. In DNA form, the CDR3 reads TGCGCCAGCAGCCAAGATCGAGGGTTGGGACAGGGGGCTAGGTACGAGCAGTACTTC. Amino acid sequence: CASSQDRGLGQGARYEQYF.

The rearrangement links TRBV7-2 to TRBJ2-7; D ambiguous. Germline assignment: CDR1 SGHTA and CDR2 FQGNSA. Trimming left V 5 bases short and J 3 bases short, with 11 bases between. The CDR3 totals 13 residues. Here the CDR3 reads CASSLRPSYEQYF. CDR3 nucleotide sequence: TGTGCCAGCAGCCTTCGTCCGAGCTACGAGCAGTACTTC.

In its sample, this clone was seen a few times. V and J are TRBV18 and TRBJ2-1; perhaps TRBD1 as D (5 bases). This CDR3 is 12 amino acids long. Trimming took 6 bases from V and 7 from J, leaving 10 bases between them. CDR1 and CDR2 (germline): KGHSH, LQKENI. The CDR3 DNA follows: TGTGCCAGCTCTCTCAGGGCAAATGAGCAGTTCTTC. Translated, it gives CASSLRANEQFF.

The rearrangement joins TRBV6-1 to TRBJ1-5, with no clear D. V was clipped by 5 bases and J by 9 bases, with 8 bases between them. The CDR3 extends over 11 amino acids. The V gene's germline CDR1 is MNHNS and CDR2 SASEGT. CDR3: CASSPPLPQHF. The CDR3 nucleotides are TGTGCCAGCAGTCCCCCTCTGCCCCAGCATTTT.

This chain uses TRBV27 with TRBJ2-5; D unresolved. V shed 3 bases and J shed 4 bases, with 15 bases lying between them. From germline, CDR1 is MNHEY and CDR2 SMNVEV (reference sequence). The CDR3 is made up of 15 amino acids. The DNA of the CDR3 is TGTGCCAGCAGTTTTAATTGGGGAATTGGAGAGACCCAGTACTTC. Translating it yields CASSFNWGIGETQYF.

This rearrangement joins TRBV9 to TRBJ2-3; possible D gene TRBD1, 6 bases. This CDR3 region has 14 residues. The V and J ends lost 2 bases and 6 bases respectively, with 13 bases between them. In germline, CDR1 is SGDLS, CDR2 YYNGEE. CDR3 sequence: CASSVPQGWDTQYF. The CDR3 DNA sequence: TGTGCCAGCAGCGTCCCACAGGGCTGGGATACGCAGTATTTT.

This chain links TRBV10-3 with TRBJ2-5; the D gene is possibly TRBD2 (6 bases). This CDR3 has 13 residues. The germline CDR1 and CDR2 sequences are ENHRY and SYGVKD. The V gene lost 6 bases and the J gene lost 5 bases, with 13 bases spanning the gap. In nucleotides, the CDR3 is TGTGCCATCAGAATCCGGGAGCGGGAGACCCAGTACTTC. It yields the protein CAIRIRERETQYF.

This rearrangement joins TRBV18 to TRBJ2-6; D is ambiguous. The CDR3 totals 14 residues. The V gene lost 0 bases and the J gene lost 4 bases, with 4 bases spanning the gap. In germline, CDR1 is KGHSH, CDR2 LQKENI. In DNA form, the CDR3 reads TGTGCCAGCTCACCACCTTTCGGGGCCAACGTCCTGACTTTC. Amino acids: CASSPPFGANVLTF. Filled out from reference TRBV18 and TRBJ2-6, the complete variable domain reads NAGVMQNPRHLVRRRGQEARLRCSPMKGHSHVYWYRQLPEEGLKFMVYLQKENIIDESGMPKERFSAEFPKEGPSILRIQQVVRGDSAAYFCASSPPFGANVLTFGAGSRLTVL.

The chain carries TRBV7-2 and TRBJ2-7; 11 bases match TRBD2. The CDR3 runs 14 residues. Unmatched junction bases numbered 1, after V lost 2 bases and J lost 4 bases. CDR1 and CDR2 (germline): SGHTA, FQGNSA. The CDR3 DNA follows: TGTGCCAGCAGCTTACTAGCGGGGGGTTACGAGCAGTACTTC. Protein product: CASSLLAGGYEQYF. The full variable domain, in which reference TRBV7-2 and TRBJ2-7 provide the parts outside the CDR3, is GAGVSQSPSNKVTEKGKDVELRCDPISGHTALYWYRQSLGQGLEFLIYFQGNSAPDKSGLPSDRFSAERTGGSVSTLTIQRTQQEDSAVYLCASSLLAGGYEQYFGPGTRLTVT.

The rearrangement uses TRBV27 and TRBJ1-3, with D maybe TRBD1 (6 bases). The germline V and J ends were trimmed by 5 bases and 3 bases, with 17 bases remaining between them. This CDR3 has 16 residues. The germline V gene encodes CDR1 MNHEY and CDR2 SMNVEV (reference sequence). The CDR3 sequence is CASSADRYHIGNTIYF. CDR3 sequence (DNA): TGTGCCAGCAGTGCCGACAGGTACCACATTGGAAACACCATATATTTT.

This sequence joins TRBV2 and TRBJ1-5, with D perhaps TRBD1 (5 bases). Germline V lookup: CDR1 SNHLY, CDR2 FYNNEI. CDR3 length equals 19 residues. The V gene lost 6 bases and the J gene lost 0 bases, with 24 bases spanning the gap. The CDR3 DNA reads as TGTGCCAGCAGCCACCCAAAGGGGCATCGGTGGGATAGCAATCAGCCCCAGCATTTT. This codes for CASSHPKGHRWDSNQPQHF.

CDR3 amino acids: CASSPETLTYNEQFF. CDR3 nucleotide sequence: TGCGCCAGCAGCCCGGAGACATTAACCTACAATGAGCAGTTCTTC. This chain joins TRBV4-1 and TRBJ2-1, with D hard to call. V was pared by 4 bases and J by 2 bases, with 12 bases between. This CDR3 is 15 amino acids long. The germline V gene encodes CDR1 MGHRA and CDR2 YSYEKL.

This rearrangement joins TRBV19 to TRBJ2-3; D not resolved. V was clipped by 8 bases and J by 0 bases, with 12 bases between them. CDR1 is LNHDA and CDR2 is SQIVND in the germline V gene (reference sequence). This CDR3 spans 14 amino acids. The CDR3 DNA reads as TGTGCCAGTCGCGACAATCCAAGCACAGATACGCAGTATTTT. Protein sequence: CASRDNPSTDTQYF. Combining the CDR3 with reference TRBV19 and TRBJ2-3 gives the whole variable domain DGGITQSPKYLFRKEGQNVTLSCEQNLNHDAMYWYRQDPGQGLRLIYYSQIVNDFQKGDIAEGYSVSREKKESFPLTVTSAQKNPTAFYLCASRDNPSTDTQYFGPGTRLTVL.

The chain has TRBV5-1 and TRBJ2-5; 11 bases match TRBD2. CDR1 is SGHRS and CDR2 is YFSETQ in the germline V gene. Trimming took 0 bases from V and 5 from J; bases not matched to a gene: 9. The CDR3 runs to 17 residues. The DNA of the CDR3 is TGCGCCAGCAGCTTGGCCGTAGCGGGAGGGCCGCGGGAGACCCAGTACTTC. It is translated as CASSLAVAGGPRETQYF.

This rearrangement joins TRBV15 to TRBJ1-2, with D maybe TRBD1 (5 bases). Germline V gene sequence: CDR1 LNHNV, CDR2 YYDKDF (reference sequence). The CDR3 runs 14 residues. V gave up 0 bases and J gave up 4 bases, with 9 bases separating them. The CDR3 nucleotides are TGTGCCACCAGCAGAGATCTACAGGTCTATGGCTACACCTTC. This translates into CATSRDLQVYGYTF.

CDR3 DNA sequence: TGTGCCAGTAGTATTCGGTTAGCGTCAACAGATACGCAGTATTTT. It specifies CASSIRLASTDTQYF. V gene TRBV19 combines with J gene TRBJ2-3, with TRBD2 as a possible D gene (5 bases). With 3 bases removed from V and 3 bases from J, the gap between germline ends came to 13 bases. This CDR3 spans 15 amino acids. Germline V CDR1 and CDR2: LNHDA, SQIVND (reference sequence). The full variable domain, with the rest looked up from reference TRBV19 and TRBJ2-3, is DGGITQSPKYLFRKEGQNVTLSCEQNLNHDAMYWYRQDPGQGLRLIYYSQIVNDFQKGDIAEGYSVSREKKESFPLTVTSAQKNPTAFYLCASSIRLASTDTQYFGPGTRLTVL.

This clone was found once. The genes are TRBV2 and TRBJ2-5; 11 bases match TRBD2. The DNA matches TRBJ2-7 better at its end, which makes the J call doubtful. Per the germline V gene, CDR1 is SNHLY and CDR2 is FYNNEI. The CDR3 totals 19 residues. The CDR3 spells CASSEPSYSGGAGSYEQYF. CDR3 sequence (DNA): TGTGCCAGCAGTGAGCCCTCTTATAGCGGGGGGGCGGGCTCCTACGAGCAGTACTTC.

The chain has TRBV6-1 and TRBJ2-2, with a possible D match to TRBD2 (5 bases). CDR1 is MNHNS and CDR2 is SASEGT in the germline V gene. Trimming took off 1 base at V and 5 bases at J, with 11 bases between the two ends. This CDR3 is 15 amino acids long. Here the CDR3 DNA reads TGTGCCAGCAGTGAAGGACTAACGTGGACCGGGGAGCTGTTTTTT. Translating it yields CASSEGLTWTGELFF.

This clone has a handful of counts. V usage is TRBV10-1 and J usage is TRBJ2-1, with 9 bases fitting TRBD2. Germline CDR1 is WNHNN and CDR2 is SYGVQD (reference sequence). The CDR3 covers 15 residues. V lost 2 bases and J lost 4; bases outside the gene matches: 3. The CDR3 coding sequence is TGCGCCAGCAGTGAGAGCGGGAGGACTTACAATGAGCAGTTCTTC. As protein: CASSESGRTYNEQFF.

This clone was recorded only once. This rearrangement joins TRBV6-6 to TRBJ2-1; 11 bases line up with TRBD2. Germline lookup yields CDR1 MNHNY and CDR2 SVGAGI (reference sequence). V lost 7 bases to trimming and J lost 0 bases; unmatched junction nucleotides: 2. CDR3 length: 15 residues. Here the CDR3 reads CASNLAGGSYNEQFF. The CDR3 coding sequence is TGTGCCAGCAACCTAGCGGGAGGCTCCTACAATGAGCAGTTCTTC.

This clone was found a few times. This chain connects TRBV18 to TRBJ1-2; TRBD1 agrees at 7 bases. Germline-derived CDR1 and CDR2 are KGHSH and LQKENI. The CDR3 runs to 13 residues. Trimming cost V 4 bases and J 4 bases; bases outside gene matches: 3. The DNA of the CDR3 is TGTGCCAGCTCACTAACAGGGGCCTATGGCTACACCTTC. It codes for CASSLTGAYGYTF.

The chain joins TRBV11-3 to TRBJ2-3; 8 positions agree with TRBD2. Germline CDR1 is SGHNT and CDR2 is YENEEA. CDR3 length: 19 amino acids. Trimming cost V 5 bases and J 0 bases; bases outside gene matches: 16. CDR3 region: CASSPGGSGGGTSTDTQYF. In DNA, the CDR3 is TGTGCCAGCAGCCCCGGCGGGAGCGGGGGCGGAACTAGCACAGATACGCAGTATTTT.

Worth noting for this clone: One junction end disagrees with the germline gene, perhaps due to a read error. The sample holds other DNA sequences that translate to the same CDR3. This rearrangement joins TRBV11-2 to TRBJ2-1, with 7 bases identical to TRBD2. The CDR3 sequence is 15 residues long. Germline V gives CDR1 SGHAT, CDR2 FQNNGV. Here the CDR3 DNA reads TGCGCCAGCAGCTTAGATTGGGCTAGCGGTAATGAGCAGTTCTTC. Its translation is CASSLDWASGNEQFF.

The chain employs TRBV10-1 and TRBJ2-7, with a weak D call TRBD1 (6 bases). Germline V gene data show CDR1 as WNHNN and CDR2 as SYGVQD (reference sequence). The V gene lost 2 bases and the J gene lost 7 bases, with 15 bases spanning the gap. The CDR3 is 14 amino acids. The CDR3 protein is CASSEPRDGTEQYF. CDR3 nucleotide sequence: TGCGCCAGCAGTGAGCCCCGGGATGGGACAGAGCAGTACTTC.

The sample holds a few counts of this clone. This sequence joins TRBV20-1 and TRBJ2-7, with TRBD1 as a possible D gene (6 bases). Germline lookup yields CDR1 DFQATT and CDR2 SNEGSKA (reference sequence). V was pared by 3 bases and J by 5 bases, with 8 bases between. The CDR3 covers 11 residues. CDR3 protein: CSASRGHEQYF. The CDR3 coding sequence is TGCAGTGCTAGCAGGGGCCACGAGCAGTACTTC.

The rearrangement joins TRBV20-1 to TRBJ2-7; D is unclear. The CDR3 length is 11 residues. Trimming took 5 bases from V and 4 from J, leaving 9 bases between them. Germline V gene lookup returns CDR1 DFQATT and CDR2 SNEGSKA (reference sequence). This chain's CDR3 is CSAADVYEQYF. For the CDR3, the DNA is TGCAGTGCTGCGGACGTATACGAGCAGTACTTC.

The chain recombines TRBV9 with TRBJ2-1; D unclear. This CDR3 region has 15 residues. V was trimmed by 0 bases and J by 0 bases, leaving 7 bases between them. Germline loops: CDR1 SGDLS, CDR2 YYNGEE. This chain's CDR3 is CASSVVPRSYNEQFF. CDR3 in DNA: TGTGCCAGCAGCGTAGTTCCTCGCTCCTACAATGAGCAGTTCTTC. The full variable domain, rest sourced from reference TRBV9 and TRBJ2-1, is DSGVTQTPKHLITATGQRVTLRCSPRSGDLSVYWYQQSLDQGLQFLIQYYNGEERAKGNILERFSAQQFPDLHSELNLSSLELGDSALYFCASSVVPRSYNEQFFGPGTRLTVL.

J is TRBJ1-2 and V is TRBV7-9, with TRBD1 identical over 8 bases. V was pared by 8 bases and J by 3 bases, with 11 bases of the junction left unmatched. The CDR3 consists of 15 residues. Looked up from germline, CDR1 is SEHNR and CDR2 is FQNEAQ (reference sequence). CDR3 DNA: TGTGCCAGCGCGGCCCCGGACAGGGCACACTATGGCTACACCTTC. Its translation: CASAAPDRAHYGYTF.